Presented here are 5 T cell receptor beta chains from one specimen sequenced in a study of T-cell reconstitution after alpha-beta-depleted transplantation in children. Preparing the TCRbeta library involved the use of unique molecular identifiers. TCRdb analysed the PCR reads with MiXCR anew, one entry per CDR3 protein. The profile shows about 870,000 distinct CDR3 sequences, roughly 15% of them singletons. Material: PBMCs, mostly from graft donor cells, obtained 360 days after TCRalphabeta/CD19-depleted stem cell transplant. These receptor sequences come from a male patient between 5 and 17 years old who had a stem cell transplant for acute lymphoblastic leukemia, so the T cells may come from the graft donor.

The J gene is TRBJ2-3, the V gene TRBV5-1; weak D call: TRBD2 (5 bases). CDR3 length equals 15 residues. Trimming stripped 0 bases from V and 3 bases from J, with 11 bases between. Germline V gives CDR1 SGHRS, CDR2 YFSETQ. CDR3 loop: CASSLGVRETDTQYF. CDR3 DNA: TGCGCCAGCAGCTTGGGGGTTCGGGAAACAGATACGCAGTATTTT.

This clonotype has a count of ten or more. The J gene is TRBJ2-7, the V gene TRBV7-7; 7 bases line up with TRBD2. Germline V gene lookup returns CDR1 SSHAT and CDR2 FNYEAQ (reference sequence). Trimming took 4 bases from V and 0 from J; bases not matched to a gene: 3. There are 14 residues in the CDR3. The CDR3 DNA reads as TGTGCCAGCAGCTCCGGGACTAACTCCTACGAGCAGTACTTC. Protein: CASSSGTNSYEQYF.

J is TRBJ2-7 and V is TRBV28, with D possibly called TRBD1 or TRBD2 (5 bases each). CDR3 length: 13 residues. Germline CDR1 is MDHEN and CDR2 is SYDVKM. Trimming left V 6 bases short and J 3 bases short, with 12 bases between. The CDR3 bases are TGTGCCAGCAGGCAGCGAGGGGACTACGAGCAGTACTTC. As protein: CASRQRGDYEQYF.

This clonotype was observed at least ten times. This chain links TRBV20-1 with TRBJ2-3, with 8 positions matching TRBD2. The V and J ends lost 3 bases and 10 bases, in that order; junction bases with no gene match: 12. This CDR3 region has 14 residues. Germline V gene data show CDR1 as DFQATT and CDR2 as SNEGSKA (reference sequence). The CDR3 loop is CSASRTSGGRAQYF. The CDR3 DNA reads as TGCAGTGCTAGTCGTACTAGCGGAGGGAGGGCGCAGTATTTT.

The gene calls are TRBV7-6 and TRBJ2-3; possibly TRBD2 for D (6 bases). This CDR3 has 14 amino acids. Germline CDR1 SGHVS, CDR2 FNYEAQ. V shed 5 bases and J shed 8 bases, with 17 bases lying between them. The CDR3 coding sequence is TGTGCCAGCAGCGTAGGAGGGAGCGGAGTTACGCAGTATTTT. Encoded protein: CASSVGGSGVTQYF. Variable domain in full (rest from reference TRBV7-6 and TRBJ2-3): GAGVSQSPRYKVTKRGQDVALRCDPISGHVSLYWYRQALGQGPEFLTYFNYEAQQDKSGLPNDRFSAERPEGSISTLTIQRTEQRDSAMYRCASSVGGSGVTQYFGPGTRLTVL.